The 25 T cell receptor beta chains below come from one sample, sequenced in a study of cytomegalovirus exposure and HLA in healthy donors. It was with 60 Vbeta and 13 Jbeta primers that the PCR ran. Profiling relied on immunoSEQ multiplex PCR, and the TCRdb table lists in-frame clones only, not all of them. The data show some 150,000 clones, with 76% seen just once and approximately 1.6% held by the top ten. Material for sequencing was PBMCs. The receptors originated from a woman in her forties in good health and CMV-seronegative.

This chain uses TRBV5-4 with TRBJ1-5; D is uncertain. Per germline, CDR1 SGHNT and CDR2 YYREEE (reference sequence). This CDR3 contains 12 residues. The germline V and J ends were trimmed by 0 bases and 7 bases, with 5 bases remaining between them. The CDR3 bases are TGTGCCAGCAGCTTGGACCGGCAGCCCCAGCATTTT. The encoded protein is CASSLDRQPQHF.

This clone was counted a few times. This chain uses TRBV15 with TRBJ2-1; TRBD1 matches at 9 bases. Germline CDR1 and CDR2: LNHNV and YYDKDF (reference sequence). J was trimmed by 8 bases and V by 3 bases; bases with no gene match: 8. This CDR3 contains 15 residues. Here the CDR3 DNA reads TGTGCCACCAGCAGGTTACAGGGGGCGCGGGATGAGCAGTTCTTC. This codes for CATSRLQGARDEQFF.

The chain employs TRBV11-1 and TRBJ1-4, with TRBD1 as a possible D gene (5 bases). The CDR3 length is 16 residues. The V and J ends lost 4 bases and 5 bases respectively, with 17 bases between them. CDR1 and CDR2 (germline): SGHAT, FQDESV (reference sequence). The CDR3 region is CASSSIPTAINEKLFF. The CDR3 DNA is TGTGCCAGCAGCTCAATACCGACAGCCATCAATGAAAAACTGTTTTTT.

The genes are TRBV6-5 and TRBJ1-2; D may be TRBD1 (6 bases). This CDR3 has 13 residues. Germline CDR1 MNHEY, CDR2 SVGAGI. V was trimmed by 6 bases and J by 5 bases, leaving 13 bases between them. The CDR3 here is CASSGTTRYGYTF. For the CDR3, the DNA is TGTGCCAGCAGCGGGACAACGCGATATGGCTACACCTTC.

Only a few counts were recorded for this clone. In DNA form, the CDR3 reads TGTGCCAGTCACAGGGTCATGAACACTGAAGCTTTCTTT. Protein: CASHRVMNTEAFF. V and J are TRBV5-4 and TRBJ1-1, with D tentatively TRBD1 (6 bases). There are 13 residues in the CDR3. Germline assignment: CDR1 SGHNT and CDR2 YYREEE (reference sequence). Trimming removed 8 bases from V and 0 bases from J, with 11 bases in between.

The chain employs TRBV4-1 and TRBJ2-6, with D perhaps matching TRBD2 (6 bases). V lost 1 base, J lost 2 bases, and 9 bases lay in between. Germline CDR1 MGHRA, CDR2 YSYEKL. The CDR3 totals 16 residues. In DNA, the CDR3 is TGCGCCAGCAGCCAAGTAAGGGAGGCTGGGGCCAACGTCCTGACTTTC. This gives the protein CASSQVREAGANVLTF.

The genes are TRBV5-1 and TRBJ2-2; perhaps TRBD2 as D (5 bases). Germline CDR1 and CDR2: SGHRS and YFSETQ. The germline V and J ends were trimmed by 1 base and 2 bases, with 9 bases remaining between them. This CDR3 is 15 amino acids long. The CDR3 region has the DNA TGCGCCAGCAGCTTGCTGGAGGAAAACACCGGGGAGCTGTTTTTT. Amino acids: CASSLLEENTGELFF.

The gene calls are TRBV7-9 and TRBJ1-5, with 9 bases matching TRBD1. The CDR3 consists of 16 residues. V shed 5 bases, J shed 6 bases, and the junction held 11 bases outside the gene matches. Germline V gene lookup returns CDR1 SEHNR and CDR2 FQNEAQ (reference sequence). Here the CDR3 reads CASSRRTGDGIQPQHF. DNA of the CDR3: TGTGCCAGCAGCCGGCGGACAGGGGACGGAATTCAGCCCCAGCATTTT.

The rearrangement uses TRBV5-4 and TRBJ2-7; 8 nucleotides line up with TRBD1. The CDR3 is 15 amino acids. The J segment lost 3 bases and the V segment lost 4 bases, leaving 9 bases of the junction unmatched. In germline, CDR1 is SGHNT, CDR2 YYREEE (reference sequence). The CDR3 DNA reads as TGTGCCAGCAGCCCTAGTATGGACAGGGACTACGAGCAGTACTTC. Its translation is CASSPSMDRDYEQYF.

The V and J genes are TRBV4-2 and TRBJ1-2; D might be TRBD1 (5 bases). The CDR3 extends over 17 amino acids. Germline CDR1 is LGHNA and CDR2 is YNFKEQ. The germline V and J ends were trimmed by 0 bases and 1 base, with 15 bases remaining between them. This CDR3 reads CASSQDPRRDFNYGYTF. DNA for the CDR3: TGTGCCAGCAGCCAAGACCCCCGACGGGACTTTAACTATGGCTACACCTTC.

The rearrangement joins TRBV15 to TRBJ2-2, with TRBD2 matching over 12 bases. Germline trimming cut 0 bases from V and 6 bases from J; bases unmatched to any gene: 5. The CDR3 consists of 17 residues. Germline V CDR1 and CDR2: LNHNV, YYDKDF (reference sequence). Here the CDR3 reads CATSRDQASGRAGELFF. CDR3 DNA: TGTGCCACCAGCAGAGATCAGGCTAGCGGGAGGGCCGGGGAGCTGTTTTTT.

The chain recombines TRBV4-1 with TRBJ2-6; a possible D gene is TRBD2 (5 bases). Trimming took off 2 bases at V and 0 bases at J, with 17 bases between the two ends. Per germline, CDR1 MGHRA and CDR2 YSYEKL. The CDR3 has 19 residues. CDR3 sequence reads: CASSQRGRWNFSGANVLTF. The CDR3 nucleotides are TGCGCCAGCAGCCAACGAGGGCGGTGGAACTTCTCTGGGGCCAACGTCCTGACTTTC.

The V and J genes are TRBV4-2 and TRBJ2-3, with 13 positions matching TRBD2. Germline-derived CDR1 and CDR2 are LGHNA and YNFKEQ. This CDR3 has 20 amino acids. The V gene end was trimmed by 2 bases and the J gene end by 2 bases; junction bases not matched to a gene: 13. CDR3 protein: CASSQPPVGTSGENTDTQYF. DNA of the CDR3: TGTGCCAGCAGCCAACCCCCAGTAGGGACTAGCGGGGAAAACACAGATACGCAGTATTTT.

This chain joins TRBV5-6 and TRBJ2-3; D is possibly TRBD1 (5 bases). Trimming shortened V by 4 bases and J by 2 bases, and 17 bases separated the two germline ends. Germline V gives CDR1 SGHDT, CDR2 YYEEEE. The CDR3 sequence is 16 residues long. The CDR3: CASSRDQTANTDTQYF. The CDR3, as DNA: TGTGCCAGCAGCCGCGACCAGACAGCTAACACAGATACGCAGTATTTT.

This clone was recorded a few times. The V and J genes are TRBV4-1 and TRBJ2-7, with D tentatively TRBD1 (6 bases). Germline V gene sequence: CDR1 MGHRA, CDR2 YSYEKL. The CDR3 is 12 amino acids. For the CDR3, the DNA is TGCCTTGACGGACAGACGAACTACGAGCAGTACTTC. Translating gives CLDGQTNYEQYF.

V usage is TRBV4-1 and J usage is TRBJ1-5; TRBD1 is a possible D gene (5 bases). The CDR3 runs to 17 residues. The germline V and J ends were trimmed by 0 bases and 0 bases, with 12 bases remaining between them. Germline CDR1 is MGHRA and CDR2 is YSYEKL. In nucleotides, the CDR3 is TGCGCCAGCAGCCAAGATCTAACAGGCTATAGCAATCAGCCCCAGCATTTT. Translation: CASSQDLTGYSNQPQHF.

This clone occurred a few times. The gene calls are TRBV6-5 and TRBJ1-2; D is unclear. The CDR3 is 14 residues long. Germline V gene data show CDR1 as MNHEY and CDR2 as SVGAGI. The V end was cut by 6 bases, the J end by 6 bases, with 17 bases between. DNA for the CDR3: TGTGCCAGCAGGCCCGCAACTCATACCAATGGCTACACCTTC. Translating gives CASRPATHTNGYTF.

The chain is built from TRBV9 and TRBJ2-7, with no clear D. CDR1 is SGDLS, CDR2 YYNGEE, per germline. The CDR3 is made up of 14 amino acids. V shed 3 bases and J shed 5 bases, with 15 bases lying between them. The CDR3: CASSARLNIDEQYF. As DNA, the CDR3 is TGTGCCAGCAGCGCGAGGCTTAATATCGACGAGCAGTACTTC.

The J gene is TRBJ1-1, the V gene TRBV18; TRBD1 might be the D (6 bases). CDR1 is KGHSH and CDR2 is LQKENI in the germline V gene. The CDR3 totals 15 residues. V shed 6 bases and J shed 0 bases, with 14 bases lying between them. This CDR3 is CASSARAGVNTEAFF. The CDR3, as DNA: TGTGCCAGCTCGGCTAGGGCAGGGGTGAACACTGAAGCTTTCTTT. Full variable domain (rest looked up from reference TRBV18 and TRBJ1-1): NAGVMQNPRHLVRRRGQEARLRCSPMKGHSHVYWYRQLPEEGLKFMVYLQKENIIDESGMPKERFSAEFPKEGPSILRIQQVVRGDSAAYFCASSARAGVNTEAFFGQGTRLTVV.

This clone was seen only a few times. J is TRBJ1-2 and V is TRBV6-5; possibly TRBD1 for D (5 bases). V lost 0 bases and J lost 5, with 13 bases in between. Germline CDR1 is MNHEY and CDR2 is SVGAGI. The CDR3 spans 15 residues. CDR3 region: CASSYSGQTPYGYTF. The CDR3 nucleotides are TGTGCCAGCAGTTACTCGGGGCAGACCCCATATGGCTACACCTTC.

The chain has TRBV11-2 and TRBJ1-1; no clear D. The germline V gene encodes CDR1 SGHAT and CDR2 FQNNGV. With 0 bases removed from V and 4 bases from J, the gap between germline ends came to 24 bases. The CDR3 is 19 residues long. CDR3 in amino acids: CASSLDLFVSTARGTEAFF. CDR3 nucleotide sequence: TGTGCCAGCAGCTTAGATCTATTTGTGAGTACAGCCCGGGGCACTGAAGCTTTCTTT.

This chain uses TRBV7-9 with TRBJ2-3; 14 bases agree with TRBD2. J gave up 0 bases and V 4 bases, and 6 bases lay outside the gene matches. CDR3 length equals 18 residues. Germline V lookup: CDR1 SEHNR, CDR2 FQNEAQ (reference sequence). The CDR3 protein is CASSSRLAGGLSTDTQYF. The CDR3, as DNA: TGTGCCAGCAGCTCCCGACTAGCGGGGGGGCTCAGCACAGATACGCAGTATTTT.

This clone was seen a few times. The chain couples TRBV27 to TRBJ1-2; TRBD1 is a possible D gene (5 bases). The germline gives CDR1 MNHEY, CDR2 SMNVEV (reference sequence). The CDR3 contains 13 residues. The V gene lost 4 bases and the J gene lost 5 bases, with 11 bases spanning the gap. The CDR3 sequence: CASSSGGGYGYTF. The CDR3 DNA is TGTGCCAGCAGTTCTGGGGGAGGGTATGGCTACACCTTC.

V is TRBV4-1 and J is TRBJ1-4; D possibly corresponds to TRBD1 (6 bases). The germline gives CDR1 MGHRA, CDR2 YSYEKL. Trimming removed 2 bases at V and 5 bases at J, with 6 bases between. This CDR3 has 13 amino acids. CDR3 DNA sequence: TGCGCCAGCAGCCAAACAGGGAATGAAAAACTGTTTTTT. Protein sequence: CASSQTGNEKLFF.

The chain is built from TRBV6-5 and TRBJ2-7; possibly TRBD2 for D (6 bases). Trimming shortened V by 0 bases and J by 3 bases, and 15 bases separated the two germline ends. Germline CDR1 is MNHEY and CDR2 is SVGAGI. The CDR3 contains 16 residues. CDR3 coding DNA: TGTGCCAGCAGTTACTCGTCGGGACTTAAGCTCTACGAGCAGTACTTC. Translated: CASSYSSGLKLYEQYF.